This T cell receptor (beta chain) stems from a study of OX40 agonist ivuxolimab in advanced cancers. Regarding the study as a whole: Clonal expansion was seen in CD4+ and CD8+ blood T cells by week 6 at 0.1 to 3.0 mg/kg. Patients who responded partially at 0.1-3.0 mg/kg showed clonal expansion ranking among the lowest. There were, on average, more expanded clones in CD8+ T cells than in CD4+.

Blood specimens came from baseline, cycle 4 day 1, and cycle 7 day 1. Trimming pared 2 bases from V and 0 bases from J, leaving 10 bases between. Germline V gene sequence: CDR1 MNHEY, CDR2 SVGAGI. The CDR3 totals 15 residues. This clone was picked up one time. What it recognizes is unknown. Method: immunoSEQ multiplex PCR; TCRdb's copy keeps in-frame clones and lacks some. This sample yields roughly 30,000 clones, of which around 86% are seen a single time; over 25% belongs to the top ten. The specimen comprised CD4+ or CD8+ T cells sorted from blood, sampled in a trial of the OX40 agonist ivuxolimab. The TCR was taken from an adult with an advanced solid tumor such as melanoma, head and neck, liver or kidney cancer. The rearrangement uses TRBV6-5 and TRBJ1-1, with D possibly matching TRBD1 (5 bases). DNA for the CDR3: TGTGCCAGCAGTTACCTGGGACCGATGAACACTGAAGCTTTCTTT. Protein sequence: CASSYLGPMNTEAFF.